A single sample gave rise to the 7 T cell receptor beta chains below, sequenced in a study of T cell responses to AZD1222 COVID-19 vaccine. TCRdb's copy holds only in-frame clones and misses some; the assay was immunoSEQ multiplex PCR. The sample has about 87,000 clones; around 90% are singletons. The sample here was peripheral blood, taken on day 0 of AZD1222 vaccination. The receptors come from an adult in good health.

The rearrangement links TRBV9 to TRBJ1-1; TRBD1 matches 8 bases. CDR1 is SGDLS, CDR2 YYNGEE, per germline. Trimming removed 4 bases from V and 4 bases from J; junction bases left unmatched: 6. The CDR3 contains 14 residues. CDR3: CASSQQGEGTEAFF. CDR3 DNA: TGTGCCAGCAGCCAACAGGGGGAGGGCACTGAAGCTTTCTTT.

The gene calls are TRBV5-8 and TRBJ1-3; D gene ambiguous. This CDR3 has 15 amino acids. The V end lost 4 bases, the J end lost 9 bases, and 20 bases lay between the germline ends. CDR1 and CDR2 (germline): SGHTS, YDEGEE. CDR3 bases: TGTGCCAGCAGCCAAGGGCCAGGACGGTGGTTCACCATATATTTT. This sequence encodes CASSQGPGRWFTIYF. The full variable domain, in which reference TRBV5-8 and TRBJ1-3 provide the parts outside the CDR3, is EAGVTQSPTHLIKTRGQQATLRCSPISGHTSVYWYQQALGLGLQFLLWYDEGEERNRGNFPPRFSGRQFPNYSSELNVNALELEDSALYLCASSQGPGRWFTIYFGEGSWLTVV.

The V gene is TRBV4-1, the J gene TRBJ1-6; D remains ambiguous. Germline values: CDR1 MGHRA, CDR2 YSYEKL. Trimming left V 1 base short and J 7 bases short, with 11 bases between. The CDR3 consists of 15 residues. The CDR3 coding sequence is TGCGCCAGCAGCCAAGCGGCGGAGGTGAATTCACCCCTCCACTTT. This sequence encodes CASSQAAEVNSPLHF.

The chain links TRBV7-6 to TRBJ1-5; D call uncertain. This CDR3 is 15 amino acids long. Germline V gene sequence: CDR1 SGHVS, CDR2 FNYEAQ. V lost 3 bases and J 4 bases, leaving 13 bases between the germline ends. The CDR3 is CASSFAEGMNQPQHF. CDR3 bases: TGTGCCAGCAGCTTCGCTGAGGGAATGAATCAGCCCCAGCATTTT.

V gene TRBV11-3 combines with J gene TRBJ1-1; D is unclear. Trimming stripped 5 bases from V and 0 bases from J, with 10 bases between. The CDR3 is 14 amino acids. From germline, CDR1 is SGHNT and CDR2 YENEEA. CDR3 loop: CASSMGSLNTEAFF. The CDR3 nucleotides read TGTGCCAGCAGCATGGGGAGCTTGAACACTGAAGCTTTCTTT.

J is TRBJ1-5 and V is TRBV27; D is unclear. The CDR3 runs 13 residues. The V gene lost 2 bases and the J gene lost 9 bases, with 11 bases spanning the gap. CDR1 is MNHEY and CDR2 is SMNVEV in the germline V gene (reference sequence). CDR3 nucleotide sequence: TGTGCCAGCAGTTTACTCCGCGGGCCGCCCCAGCATTTT. Protein sequence: CASSLLRGPPQHF.

The chain links TRBV27 to TRBJ2-7; tentative D call: TRBD2 (5 bases). This CDR3 has 17 residues. Between the trimmed V and J ends, which lost 4 bases and 2 bases, there was a span of 21 bases. Per germline, CDR1 MNHEY and CDR2 SMNVEV (reference sequence). This CDR3 is CASSSTLLPSRAYEQYF. The CDR3, as DNA: TGTGCCAGCAGTTCTACCCTCCTTCCCTCGAGGGCCTACGAGCAGTACTTC.